This is a list of T cell receptor beta chains from one sample in a study of T-cell reconstitution after alpha-beta-depleted transplantation in children. TCRdb re-derived calls from the PCR reads in MiXCR, one entry per CDR3 protein. The sample contains about 72,000 distinct CDR3 sequences, about 7.3% of which appear only once. The material sequenced was PBMCs from the stem cell graft donor, taken from the stem cell graft. All receptors come from a human donor who donated a stem cell graft to a child with acute lymphoblastic leukemia. Each CDR3 is given with its conserved first and last residue. A D gene is named only where the DNA matches it firmly. Size tells how often a clone was seen (once, few, many) or the class of an expanded clone, and some rows leave it out.

>TRBD1|TRBJ1-2|-|TRBV7-9
CASSSGGAANYGYTF
TGTGCCAGCAGCTCAGGGGGCGCCGCTAACTATGGCTACACCTTC
>-|TRBJ2-2|many|TRBV6-5
CASSYFSWESTGELFF
TGTGCCAGCAGTTACTTCAGTTGGGAATCCACCGGGGAGCTGTTTTTT
>TRBD1|TRBJ2-1|-|TRBV5-6
CASSLGTGGNEQFF
TGTGCCAGCAGCTTGGGGACAGGGGGCAATGAGCAGTTCTTC
>-|TRBJ1-5|few|TRBV19
CASSSPPSNQPQHF
TGTGCCAGTAGTAGCCCCCCGAGCAATCAGCCCCAGCATTTT
>-|TRBJ2-4|many|TRBV29-1
CSVLLPAGAKNIQYF
TGCAGCGTACTACTTCCGGCGGGGGCCAAAAACATTCAGTACTTC
>TRBD1|TRBJ2-5|many|TRBV6-5
CASRLGTGAQYF
TGTGCCAGCAGACTGGGGACAGGGGCCCAGTACTTC
>-|TRBJ1-5|many|TRBV5-4
CASSLAGDYCGICNQPQHF
TGTGCCAGCAGCTTGGCCGGGGATTATTGTGGAATTTGCAATCAGCCCCAGCATTTT
>-|TRBJ2-1|once|TRBV11-2
CAAGSYNEQFF
TGTGCCGCGGGGTCCTACAATGAGCAGTTCTTC
>-|TRBJ2-5|many|TRBV7-9
CASSSPEGTQYF
TGTGCCAGCAGCTCGCCCGAGGGGACCCAGTACTTC
>-|TRBJ1-1|many|TRBV12-3/TRBV12-4
CASSLRVKNTEAFF
TGTGCCAGCAGTCTCAGGGTGAAAAACACTGAAGCTTTCTTT
>-|TRBJ2-3|few|TRBV29-1
CSVTVVVGTDTQYF
TGCAGCGTCACCGTGGTGGTTGGCACAGATACGCAGTATTTT
>-|TRBJ2-5|-|TRBV10-3
CAISGPQETQYF
TGTGCCATCAGTGGGCCTCAAGAGACCCAGTACTTC
>-|TRBJ1-4|many|TRBV12-3/TRBV12-4
CASSPSEKLFF
TGTGCCAGCAGCCCTTCCGAAAAACTGTTTTTT
>TRBD1|TRBJ2-7|-|TRBV18
CASSQPGQGAHEQYF
TGTGCCAGCTCACAACCGGGACAGGGGGCACACGAGCAGTACTTC
>TRBD1|TRBJ2-2|many|TRBV14
CASSQEPPGTANTGELFF
TGTGCCAGCAGCCAAGAACCCCCCGGGACAGCGAACACCGGGGAGCTGTTTTTT
>TRBD1|TRBJ1-1|few|TRBV27
CASSSGQGAEAEAFF
TGTGCCAGCAGTTCGGGACAGGGGGCGGAGGCTGAAGCTTTCTTT
>-|TRBJ2-1|many|TRBV6-5
CASSYSKPNNEQFF
TGTGCCAGCAGTTACTCGAAACCGAACAATGAGCAGTTCTTC
>-|TRBJ1-5|many|TRBV12-3/TRBV12-4
CASSSKGGNQPQHF
TGTGCCAGCAGTTCGAAGGGGGGCAATCAGCCCCAGCATTTT
>-|TRBJ1-1|many|TRBV7-2
CASSLDFGPGTEAFF
TGTGCCAGCAGCTTAGATTTTGGACCGGGCACTGAAGCTTTCTTT
>TRBD1|TRBJ1-5|many|TRBV24-1
CATSDRTGGSNQPQHF
TGTGCCACCAGTGATCGGACAGGTGGGAGCAATCAGCCCCAGCATTTT
>TRBD2|TRBJ2-3|many|TRBV12-3/TRBV12-4
CASSPWALAGGTDTQYF
TGTGCCAGCAGTCCCTGGGCCCTAGCGGGGGGAACAGATACGCAGTATTTT
>TRBD1|TRBJ2-7|many|TRBV7-2
CASSLVGTGGRDEQYF
TGTGCCAGCAGCTTAGTCGGGACAGGGGGACGGGACGAGCAGTACTTC
>TRBD1|TRBJ1-1|many|TRBV29-1
CSGRGPGQMNTEAFF
TGCAGCGGCCGGGGGCCGGGACAGATGAACACTGAAGCTTTCTTT
>-|TRBJ1-2|-|TRBV20-1
CSAGDGGQRGYTF
TGCAGTGCTGGAGACGGAGGTCAGCGTGGCTACACCTTC
>-|TRBJ2-2|many|TRBV5-1
CASSLRQVGTNTGELFF
TGCGCCAGCAGCTTGAGACAGGTTGGGACGAACACCGGGGAGCTGTTTTTT
>TRBD1|TRBJ2-1|many|TRBV7-9
CASSSPRTGRRNEQFF
TGTGCCAGCAGCTCCCCCAGGACAGGGAGGCGCAATGAGCAGTTCTTC
>-|TRBJ2-5|-|TRBV6-2/TRBV6-3
CASGQRDVEETQYF
TGTGCCAGCGGGCAAAGGGACGTAGAAGAGACCCAGTACTTC
>-|TRBJ2-7|many|TRBV16
CASSQSPPSYEQYF
TGTGCCAGCAGCCAATCTCCACCTTCCTACGAGCAGTACTTC
>-|TRBJ1-5|many|TRBV18
CASSPGDQPQHF
TGTGCCAGCTCACCTGGGGATCAGCCCCAGCATTTT
>TRBD1|TRBJ2-2|many|TRBV12-3/TRBV12-4
CASTRTGTGELFF
TGTGCCAGCACCCGGACAGGGACCGGGGAGCTGTTTTTT
>TRBD2|TRBJ2-1|many|TRBV4-1
CASSRLAVGSYNEQFF
TGCGCCAGCAGCCGACTAGCGGTAGGCTCCTACAATGAGCAGTTCTTC
>-|TRBJ1-1|many|TRBV4-1
CASSQDSTGSNTEAFF
TGCGCCAGCAGCCAAGATTCTACAGGCTCGAACACTGAAGCTTTCTTT
>TRBD2|TRBJ2-1|few|TRBV7-3
CASSFGLANDEQFF
TGTGCCAGCAGCTTCGGACTAGCTAACGATGAGCAGTTCTTC
>-|TRBJ1-4|-|TRBV19
CASRPGRAGREKLFF
TGTGCCAGTAGGCCAGGACGGGCGGGCCGGGAAAAACTGTTTTTT
>-|TRBJ1-1|many|TRBV24-1
CATSAAFNTEAFF
TGTGCCACCAGTGCCGCGTTTAACACTGAAGCTTTCTTT
>-|TRBJ1-5|many|TRBV20-1
CSAIGDSNQPQHF
TGCAGTGCTATCGGGGATAGCAATCAGCCCCAGCATTTT